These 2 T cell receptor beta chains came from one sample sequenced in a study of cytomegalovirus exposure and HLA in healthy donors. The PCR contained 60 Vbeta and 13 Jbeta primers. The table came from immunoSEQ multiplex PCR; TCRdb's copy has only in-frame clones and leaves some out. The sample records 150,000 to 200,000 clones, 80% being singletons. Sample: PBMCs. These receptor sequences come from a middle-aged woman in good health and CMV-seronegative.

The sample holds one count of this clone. The CDR3 reads CASSLGDRGDYEQYF. CDR3 nucleotides: TGTGCCAGCAGCTTAGGTGACAGGGGAGATTACGAGCAGTACTTC. This chain connects TRBV7-6 to TRBJ2-7; 8 bases are shared with TRBD1. Germline-derived CDR1 and CDR2 are SGHVS and FNYEAQ. V shed 1 base and J 4 bases; nucleotides not matched to a gene: 6. This CDR3 region has 15 residues.

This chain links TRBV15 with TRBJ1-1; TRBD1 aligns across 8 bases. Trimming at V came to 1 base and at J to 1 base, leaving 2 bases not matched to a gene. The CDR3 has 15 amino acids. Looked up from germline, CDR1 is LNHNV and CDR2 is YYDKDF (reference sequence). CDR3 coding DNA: TGTGCCACCAGCAGAGTTGGGACAGGGAACACTGAAGCTTTCTTT. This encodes CATSRVGTGNTEAFF.